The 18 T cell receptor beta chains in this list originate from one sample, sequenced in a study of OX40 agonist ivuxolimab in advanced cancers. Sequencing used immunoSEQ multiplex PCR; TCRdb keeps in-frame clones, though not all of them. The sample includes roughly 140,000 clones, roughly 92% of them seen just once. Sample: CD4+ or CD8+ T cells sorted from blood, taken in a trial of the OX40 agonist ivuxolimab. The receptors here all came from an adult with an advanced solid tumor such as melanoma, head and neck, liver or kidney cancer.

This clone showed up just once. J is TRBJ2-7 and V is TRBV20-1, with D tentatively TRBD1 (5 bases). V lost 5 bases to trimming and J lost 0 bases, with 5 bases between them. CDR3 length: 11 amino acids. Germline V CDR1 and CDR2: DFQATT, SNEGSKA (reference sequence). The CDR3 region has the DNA TGCAGTGCTGACAGCTCCTACGAGCAGTACTTC. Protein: CSADSSYEQYF.

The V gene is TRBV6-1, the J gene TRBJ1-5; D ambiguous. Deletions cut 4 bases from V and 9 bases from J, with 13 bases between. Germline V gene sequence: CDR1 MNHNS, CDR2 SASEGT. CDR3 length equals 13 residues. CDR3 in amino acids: CASSGYGEGPQHF. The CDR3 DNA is TGTGCCAGCAGTGGGTACGGGGAGGGGCCCCAGCATTTT.

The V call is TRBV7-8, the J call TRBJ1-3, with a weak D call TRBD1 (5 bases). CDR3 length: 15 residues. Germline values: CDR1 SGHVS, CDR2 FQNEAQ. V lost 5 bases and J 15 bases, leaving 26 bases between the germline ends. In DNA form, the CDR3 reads TGTGCCAGCAGCGAACGGGGGAATCGACCGACCGGGGAATATTTT. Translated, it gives CASSERGNRPTGEYF.

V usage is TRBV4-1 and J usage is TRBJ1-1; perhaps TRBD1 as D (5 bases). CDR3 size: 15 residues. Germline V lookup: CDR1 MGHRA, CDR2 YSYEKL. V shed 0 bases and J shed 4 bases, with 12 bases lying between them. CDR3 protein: CASSQDGRTGTEAFF. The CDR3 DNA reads TGCGCCAGCAGCCAAGATGGGAGAACAGGCACTGAAGCTTTCTTT.

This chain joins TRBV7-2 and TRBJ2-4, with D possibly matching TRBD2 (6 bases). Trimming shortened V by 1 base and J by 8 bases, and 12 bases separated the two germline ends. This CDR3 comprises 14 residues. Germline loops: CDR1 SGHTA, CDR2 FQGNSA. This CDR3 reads CASSLEAGWDIQYF. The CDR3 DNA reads TGTGCCAGCAGCTTAGAGGCGGGGTGGGACATTCAGTACTTC.

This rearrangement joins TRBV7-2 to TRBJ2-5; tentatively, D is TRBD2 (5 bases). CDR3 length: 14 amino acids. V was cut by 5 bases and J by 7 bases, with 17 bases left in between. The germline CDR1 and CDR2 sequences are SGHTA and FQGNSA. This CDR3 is CASSQSRPEGTQYF. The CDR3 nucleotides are TGTGCCAGCAGCCAAAGCAGGCCCGAGGGGACCCAGTACTTC.

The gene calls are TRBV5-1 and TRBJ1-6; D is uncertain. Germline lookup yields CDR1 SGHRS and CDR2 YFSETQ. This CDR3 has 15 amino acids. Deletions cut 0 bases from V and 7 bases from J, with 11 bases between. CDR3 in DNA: TGCGCCAGCAGCTTGGCTGGGCAGTCAAATTCACCCCTCCACTTT. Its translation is CASSLAGQSNSPLHF.

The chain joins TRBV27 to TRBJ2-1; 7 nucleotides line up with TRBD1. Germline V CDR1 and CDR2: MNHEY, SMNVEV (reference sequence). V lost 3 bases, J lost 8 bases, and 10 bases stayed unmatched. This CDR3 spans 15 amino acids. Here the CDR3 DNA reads TGTGCCAGCAGTTTGAGGGACAGCCTTGTCCATGAGCAGTTCTTC. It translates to CASSLRDSLVHEQFF.

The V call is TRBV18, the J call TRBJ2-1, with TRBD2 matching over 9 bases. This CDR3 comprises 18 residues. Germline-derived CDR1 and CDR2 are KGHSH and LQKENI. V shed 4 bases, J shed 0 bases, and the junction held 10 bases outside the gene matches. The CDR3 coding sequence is TGTGCCAGCTCACGGGGGGCTAGCGGGGTTAGCTCCTACAATGAGCAGTTCTTC. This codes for CASSRGASGVSSYNEQFF.

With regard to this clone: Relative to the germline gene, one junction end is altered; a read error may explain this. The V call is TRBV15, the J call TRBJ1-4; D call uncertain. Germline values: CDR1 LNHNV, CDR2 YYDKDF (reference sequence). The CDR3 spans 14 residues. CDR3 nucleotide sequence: TGTACCACCCGCGACGGGGTCTATGATGAAAAACTGTTTTTT. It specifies CTTRDGVYDEKLFF.

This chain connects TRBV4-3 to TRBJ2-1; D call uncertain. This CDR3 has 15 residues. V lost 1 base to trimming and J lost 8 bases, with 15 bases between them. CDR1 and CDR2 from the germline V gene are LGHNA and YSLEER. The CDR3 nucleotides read TGCGCCAGCAGCCAAGGTGGCCGGAATCCCTATGAGCAGTTCTTC. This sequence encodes CASSQGGRNPYEQFF.

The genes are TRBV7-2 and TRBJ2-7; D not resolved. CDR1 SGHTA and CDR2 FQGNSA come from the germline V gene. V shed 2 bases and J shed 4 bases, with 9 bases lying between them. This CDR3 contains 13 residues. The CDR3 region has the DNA TGTGCCAGCAGCTTAACGGCAGATTACGAGCAGTACTTC. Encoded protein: CASSLTADYEQYF.

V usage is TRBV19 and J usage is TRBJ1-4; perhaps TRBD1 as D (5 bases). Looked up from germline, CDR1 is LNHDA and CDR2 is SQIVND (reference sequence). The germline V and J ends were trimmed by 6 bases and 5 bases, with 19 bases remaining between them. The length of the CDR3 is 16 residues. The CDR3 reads CASSSRARVGNEKLFF. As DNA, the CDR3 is TGTGCCAGTAGCTCGCGGGCCAGGGTTGGGAATGAAAAACTGTTTTTT.

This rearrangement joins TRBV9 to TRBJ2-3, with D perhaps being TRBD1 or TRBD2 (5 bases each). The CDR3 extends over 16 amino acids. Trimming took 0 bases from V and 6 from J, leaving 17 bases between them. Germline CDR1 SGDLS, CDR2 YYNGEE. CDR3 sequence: CASSVVSGLVGDTQYF. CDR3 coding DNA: TGTGCCAGCAGCGTAGTATCGGGGCTAGTCGGGGATACGCAGTATTTT. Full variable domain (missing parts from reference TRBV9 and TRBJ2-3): DSGVTQTPKHLITATGQRVTLRCSPRSGDLSVYWYQQSLDQGLQFLIQYYNGEERAKGNILERFSAQQFPDLHSELNLSSLELGDSALYFCASSVVSGLVGDTQYFGPGTRLTVL.

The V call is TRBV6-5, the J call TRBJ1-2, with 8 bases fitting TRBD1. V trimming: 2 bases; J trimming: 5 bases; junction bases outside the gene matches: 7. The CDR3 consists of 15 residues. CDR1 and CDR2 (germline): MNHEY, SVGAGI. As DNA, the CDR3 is TGTGCCAGCAGTTACACAGGGGGGATAGGGTATGGCTACACCTTC. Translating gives CASSYTGGIGYGYTF.

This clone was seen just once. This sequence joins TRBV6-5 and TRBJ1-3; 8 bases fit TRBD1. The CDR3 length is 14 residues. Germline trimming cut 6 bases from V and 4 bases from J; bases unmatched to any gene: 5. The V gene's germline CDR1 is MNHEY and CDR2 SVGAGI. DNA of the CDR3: TGTGCCAGCAGCTACGGGACAGGAGGAAACACCATATATTTT. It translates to CASSYGTGGNTIYF.

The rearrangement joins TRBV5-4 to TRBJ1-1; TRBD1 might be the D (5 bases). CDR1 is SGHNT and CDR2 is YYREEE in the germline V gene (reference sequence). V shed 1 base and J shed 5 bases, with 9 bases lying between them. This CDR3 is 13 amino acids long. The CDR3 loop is CASSLTGGTEAFF. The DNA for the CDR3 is TGTGCCAGCAGCTTGACAGGAGGAACTGAAGCTTTCTTT.

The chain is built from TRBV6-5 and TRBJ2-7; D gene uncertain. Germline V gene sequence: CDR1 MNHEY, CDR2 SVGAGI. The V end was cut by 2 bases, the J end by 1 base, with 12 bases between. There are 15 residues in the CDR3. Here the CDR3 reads CASSYKAESSYEQYF. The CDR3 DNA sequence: TGTGCCAGCAGTTACAAGGCAGAATCTTCCTACGAGCAGTACTTC.